These 24 T cell receptor beta chains came from one sample sequenced in a study of cytomegalovirus exposure and HLA in healthy donors (dated by TCRdb to about 2017). Libraries were constructed by the immunoSEQ multiplex PCR assay. A mixture of 60 forward primers for TCR Vbeta segments and 13 reverse primers for TCR Jbeta segments was used in the multiplex PCR. The table comes from immuneACCESS by way of TCRdb, which keeps in-frame sequences with V and J called. Part of the clones is missing from these tables; in studies checked, under half for an unresolved V gene and the rest for unknown reasons. This sample has around 170,000 clones in its table, and 65% to 80% of those were observed once. The top ten constitute around 7% of the sample. The sample was PBMCs. These TCRs come from a middle-aged woman in good health and CMV-seropositive.

Only one count was recorded for this clone. The gene calls are TRBV7-2 and TRBJ2-7; D is perhaps TRBD1 (7 bases). Germline CDR1 and CDR2: SGHTA and FQGNSA. Trimming stripped 5 bases from V and 3 bases from J, with 17 bases between. The CDR3 has 15 amino acids. CDR3 sequence: CASSPGAGQIYEQYF. The CDR3 DNA is TGTGCCAGCAGCCCGGGGGCGGGACAGATCTACGAGCAGTACTTC.

This clone was picked up a small number of times. The chain links TRBV30 to TRBJ1-5; 8 nucleotides align to TRBD1. Germline V gene sequence: CDR1 GTSNPN, CDR2 SVGIG (reference sequence). Trimming took 0 bases from V and 6 from J; bases not matched to a gene: 7. The CDR3 extends over 15 amino acids. CDR3 DNA sequence: TGTGCCTGGAGTGTAGGCCGGGGACAGGCTCAGCCCCAGCATTTT. It encodes CAWSVGRGQAQPQHF.

In the case of this clone: At one end, the junction sequence differs from germline, possibly due to a read error. The J gene is TRBJ1-4, the V gene TRBV7-9, with 8 bases identical to TRBD1. CDR1 and CDR2 from the germline V gene are SEHNR and FQNEAQ (reference sequence). The CDR3 runs 16 residues. CDR3 DNA sequence: TGTTCCAGCAGCTTAGCGCGCACAGGGGGTTTTCAAAAACTGTTTTTT. Amino acids: CSSSLARTGGFQKLFF. Full variable domain (remainder filled in from reference TRBV7-9 and TRBJ1-4): DTGVSQNPRHKITKRGQNVTFRCDPISEHNRLYWYRQTLGQGPEFLTYFQNEAQLEKSRLLSDRFSAERPKGSFSTLEIQRTEQGDSAMYLCSSSLARTGGFQKLFFGSGTQLSVL.

This clone was counted a few times. The rearrangement joins TRBV7-2 to TRBJ2-2, with D possibly TRBD2 on 6 matching bases. Germline lookup yields CDR1 SGHTA and CDR2 FQGNSA. CDR3 length: 15 residues. V lost 5 bases to trimming and J lost 6 bases, with 16 bases between them. As DNA, the CDR3 is TGTGCCAGCAGCCCGGTGGGAACGGGGGCCGGGGAGCTGTTTTTT. Its protein is CASSPVGTGAGELFF.

For the CDR3, the DNA is TGCAGCGTTGGTGAGGGCCCCTATGGCTACACCTTC. Translating it yields CSVGEGPYGYTF. This chain links TRBV29-1 with TRBJ1-2, with D hard to call. Deletions cut 4 bases from V and 4 bases from J, with 10 bases between. The CDR3 spans 12 residues. Germline CDR1 is SQVTM and CDR2 is ANQGSEA.

This chain connects TRBV11-2 to TRBJ2-7; TRBD2 agrees at 7 bases. Germline V CDR1 and CDR2: SGHAT, FQNNGV. With 2 bases clipped from V and 0 bases from J, the junction kept 4 bases outside the gene matches. CDR3 length: 15 amino acids. Written as DNA, the CDR3 is TGTGCCAGCAGCTTATTGGGGGGGTACTCCTACGAGCAGTACTTC. It specifies CASSLLGGYSYEQYF.

The chain is built from TRBV28 and TRBJ2-2; no clear D. V was shortened by 4 bases and J by 4 bases, with 10 bases between the two germline ends. Germline assignment: CDR1 MDHEN and CDR2 SYDVKM. The CDR3 has 14 residues. The CDR3, as DNA: TGTGCCAGCAGTTACCAGGTCGGCACCGGGGAGCTGTTTTTT. It codes for CASSYQVGTGELFF.

The V call is TRBV5-6, the J call TRBJ1-2, with TRBD1 matching 7 bases. Germline-derived CDR1 and CDR2 are SGHDT and YYEEEE. V lost 3 bases and J lost 2; bases outside the gene matches: 7. This CDR3 is built from 15 residues. In DNA form, the CDR3 reads TGTGCCAGCAGCTCACGGCTAGGGGGCAACTATGGCTACACCTTC. This sequence encodes CASSSRLGGNYGYTF.

The chain uses TRBV10-3 and TRBJ1-1; 7 bases align to TRBD1. The germline V gene has CDR1 ENHRY and CDR2 SYGVKD. This CDR3 contains 12 residues. V lost 6 bases and J lost 5; bases outside the gene matches: 3. The CDR3 region has the DNA TGTGCCATCAGAGGGGGCGGAACTGAAGCTTTCTTT. Its translation is CAIRGGGTEAFF.

This clone was seen only a few times. The rearrangement joins TRBV27 to TRBJ1-2; TRBD1 matches 9 bases. This CDR3 comprises 14 residues. Germline V CDR1 and CDR2: MNHEY, SMNVEV (reference sequence). The V segment lost 5 bases and the J segment 8 bases; nucleotides outside the gene matches: 9. The CDR3 bases are TGTGCCAGCAGTGTACAGGGGGCCTCGCTAGGCTACACCTTC. This encodes CASSVQGASLGYTF.

The CDR3 here is CASSIDVRGTGELFF. CDR3 coding DNA: TGTGCCAGTAGTATAGATGTTCGGGGGACCGGGGAGCTGTTTTTT. The chain recombines TRBV19 with TRBJ2-2; weak D call: TRBD2 (6 bases). Per germline, CDR1 LNHDA and CDR2 SQIVND (reference sequence). The CDR3 length is 15 residues. V lost 0 bases, J lost 5 bases, and 10 bases lay in between.

The chain couples TRBV4-1 to TRBJ1-1; D may be TRBD1 (5 bases). The CDR3 is 13 residues long. Germline CDR1 is MGHRA and CDR2 is YSYEKL. The V end was cut by 4 bases, the J end by 5 bases, with 11 bases between. The DNA of the CDR3 is TGCGCCAGCAGCCGACAGAGCCGGACTGAAGCTTTCTTT. This codes for CASSRQSRTEAFF.

This clone has a handful of counts. The rearrangement uses TRBV7-3 and TRBJ2-1; possible D gene TRBD1, 6 bases. Trimming took 1 base from V and 12 from J, leaving 13 bases between them. This CDR3 is built from 13 residues. Germline CDR1 and CDR2: SGHTA and FQGTGA. CDR3 amino acids: CASSLNTGRVQFF. In DNA form, the CDR3 reads TGTGCCAGCAGCTTAAACACAGGGCGGGTGCAGTTCTTC. The full variable domain, in which reference TRBV7-3 and TRBJ2-1 provide the parts outside the CDR3, is GAGVSQTPSNKVTEKGKYVELRCDPISGHTALYWYRQSLGQGPEFLIYFQGTGAADDSGLPNDRFFAVRPEGSVSTLKIQRTERGDSAVYLCASSLNTGRVQFFGPGTRLTVL.

The chain couples TRBV28 to TRBJ2-5; D is undetermined. The CDR3 is 15 residues long. V lost 5 bases, J lost 2 bases, and 15 bases lay in between. Germline lookup yields CDR1 MDHEN and CDR2 SYDVKM. CDR3 loop: CASSPPAGTQETQYF. As DNA, the CDR3 is TGTGCCAGCAGTCCCCCGGCAGGAACTCAAGAGACCCAGTACTTC.

The rearrangement joins TRBV15 to TRBJ1-1, with D possibly TRBD1 on 5 matching bases. Germline V gene lookup returns CDR1 LNHNV and CDR2 YYDKDF (reference sequence). The CDR3 is 14 amino acids. Trimming removed 1 base from V and 4 bases from J, with 10 bases in between. CDR3 in amino acids: CATSRGPRGTEAFF. The CDR3 region has the DNA TGTGCCACCAGCAGAGGTCCAAGGGGCACTGAAGCTTTCTTT.

This chain connects TRBV7-2 to TRBJ2-3; D remains ambiguous. Trimming cost V 1 base and J 0 bases, with 2 bases left between them. CDR1 SGHTA and CDR2 FQGNSA come from the germline V gene. This CDR3 has 13 residues. CDR3 coding DNA: TGTGCCAGCAGCTTAGTAAGCACAGATACGCAGTATTTT. This codes for CASSLVSTDTQYF. The complete variable domain, with remaining parts taken from reference TRBV7-2 and TRBJ2-3, reads GAGVSQSPSNKVTEKGKDVELRCDPISGHTALYWYRQSLGQGLEFLIYFQGNSAPDKSGLPSDRFSAERTGGSVSTLTIQRTQQEDSAVYLCASSLVSTDTQYFGPGTRLTVL.

This chain joins TRBV2 and TRBJ2-6; tentative D call: TRBD1 (6 bases). From germline, CDR1 is SNHLY and CDR2 FYNNEI. The CDR3 has 18 residues. V dropped 9 bases and J dropped 0 bases, with 21 bases sitting between them. The CDR3 coding sequence is TGTGCCAGGGGGACACAGGGTAAGGGGCGCTCTGGGGCCAACGTCCTGACTTTC. Encoded protein: CARGTQGKGRSGANVLTF.

The J gene is TRBJ2-1, the V gene TRBV14, with D tentatively TRBD2 (6 bases). The ends were cut back, 4 bases at V and 5 bases at J, with 15 bases in the middle. Germline CDR1 is SGHDN and CDR2 is FVKESK. The CDR3 has 15 residues. Written as DNA, the CDR3 is TGTGCCAGCAGCCCACTCCGGGGGAATAACAATGAGCAGTTCTTC. Translated: CASSPLRGNNNEQFF.

V gene TRBV19 combines with J gene TRBJ2-3; TRBD2 aligns across 14 bases. CDR3 size: 17 residues. The J segment lost 8 bases and the V segment lost 1 base, leaving 8 bases of the junction unmatched. Germline CDR1 and CDR2: LNHDA and SQIVND (reference sequence). DNA of the CDR3: TGTGCCAGTAGTATAGTTCAGGGACTAGCGGGGGTCGCTACGCAGTATTTT. Its translation: CASSIVQGLAGVATQYF.

This chain uses TRBV19 with TRBJ1-2; the match to TRBD1 covers 8 bases. V was clipped by 0 bases and J by 4 bases; unmatched bases: 4. This CDR3 has 15 residues. Germline loops: CDR1 LNHDA, CDR2 SQIVND (reference sequence). The CDR3 DNA is TGTGCCAGTAGTATAGATCTCGGGACAGGCTATGGCTACACCTTC. Translated, it gives CASSIDLGTGYGYTF. Full variable domain (outside the CDR3, taken from reference TRBV19 and TRBJ1-2): DGGITQSPKYLFRKEGQNVTLSCEQNLNHDAMYWYRQDPGQGLRLIYYSQIVNDFQKGDIAEGYSVSREKKESFPLTVTSAQKNPTAFYLCASSIDLGTGYGYTFGSGTRLTVV.

This clone was seen more than once but under ten times. A read error may account for a junction end that differs from germline. The chain uses TRBV7-7 and TRBJ2-2, with a possible D match to TRBD1 (5 bases). CDR3 length: 13 residues. In germline, CDR1 is SSHAT, CDR2 FNYEAQ (reference sequence). In DNA, the CDR3 is TGTGCTAGCAGCTCGCAGACAGCCGGGGAGCTGTTTTTT. Protein product: CASSSQTAGELFF.

The chain couples TRBV5-1 to TRBJ1-3; D unresolved. Trimming pared 0 bases from V and 4 bases from J, leaving 14 bases between. CDR3 length: 16 residues. Germline V gene data show CDR1 as SGHRS and CDR2 as YFSETQ. The CDR3 DNA reads TGCGCCAGCAGCTTGGAAATCGGTCTTGTGGGAAACACCATATATTTT. This codes for CASSLEIGLVGNTIYF.

V usage is TRBV27 and J usage is TRBJ2-7; D is ambiguous. Trimming left V 6 bases short and J 1 base short, with 10 bases between. CDR1 and CDR2 (germline): MNHEY, SMNVEV (reference sequence). The CDR3 covers 13 residues. CDR3 sequence (DNA): TGTGCCAGCAGCCCCGGTCTGTCCTACGAGCAGTACTTC. Its protein product is CASSPGLSYEQYF.

The chain couples TRBV5-1 to TRBJ2-5, with 11 bases identical to TRBD2. With 1 base clipped from V and 6 bases from J, the junction kept 11 bases outside the gene matches. Germline V CDR1 and CDR2: SGHRS, YFSETQ. There are 17 residues in the CDR3. This CDR3 reads CASSLYSGGARGQTQYF. CDR3 sequence (DNA): TGCGCCAGCAGCTTGTATAGCGGGGGGGCCAGGGGACAGACCCAGTACTTC.